The sequence of this TCR beta chain was determined in a study of post-analysis software for immune sequencing data. Whole-study context: Relapsing-remitting, secondary progressive and progressive-relapsing multiple sclerosis courses were included.

Unique molecular identifiers had been added to the TCR beta cDNA libraries. The source material, 1 to 10 million T cells, gave rise to 500,000 or so cDNA molecules. TCRdb re-called the PCR reads with MiXCR, one entry per CDR3 protein. Among a few hundred thousand distinct CDR3 sequences listed, roughly 36% were seen once. CDR3 size: 13 residues. Germline trimming cut 6 bases from V and 2 bases from J; bases unmatched to any gene: 3. Germline-derived CDR1 and CDR2 are MNHEY and SVGAGI. Findings of the study overall: Batch-matched samples strongly co-clustered by F measure. Compared with controls, patients had more of about 5 TRBV segments, including TRBV5-6, TRBV5-1 and TRBV20-1. Significantly lower normalized Chao1 diversity was found in patients with multiple sclerosis relative to controls.

A word on this clonotype: Its antigen is undetermined.

The receptor was isolated from a girl aged 5 to 17 with multiple sclerosis. The specimen was blood. The chain couples TRBV6-5 to TRBJ2-7, with 8 bases matching TRBD1. This CDR3 reads CASRGTGPYEQYF. The CDR3 bases are TGTGCCAGCAGGGGGACAGGCCCCTACGAGCAGTACTTC.